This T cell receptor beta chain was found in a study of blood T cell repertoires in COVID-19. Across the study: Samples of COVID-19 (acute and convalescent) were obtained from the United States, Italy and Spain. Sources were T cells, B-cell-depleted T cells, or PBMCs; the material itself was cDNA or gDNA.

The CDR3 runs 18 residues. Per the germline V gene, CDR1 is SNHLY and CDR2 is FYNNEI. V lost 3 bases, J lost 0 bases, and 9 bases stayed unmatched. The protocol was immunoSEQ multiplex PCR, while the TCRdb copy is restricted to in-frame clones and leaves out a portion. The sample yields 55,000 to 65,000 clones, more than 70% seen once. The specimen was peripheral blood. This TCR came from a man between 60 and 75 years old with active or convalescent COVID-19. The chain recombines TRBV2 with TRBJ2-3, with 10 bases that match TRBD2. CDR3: CASSDIEGLAPSTDTQYF. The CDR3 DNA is TGTGCCAGCAGTGATATCGAGGGACTAGCGCCTAGCACAGATACGCAGTATTTT.